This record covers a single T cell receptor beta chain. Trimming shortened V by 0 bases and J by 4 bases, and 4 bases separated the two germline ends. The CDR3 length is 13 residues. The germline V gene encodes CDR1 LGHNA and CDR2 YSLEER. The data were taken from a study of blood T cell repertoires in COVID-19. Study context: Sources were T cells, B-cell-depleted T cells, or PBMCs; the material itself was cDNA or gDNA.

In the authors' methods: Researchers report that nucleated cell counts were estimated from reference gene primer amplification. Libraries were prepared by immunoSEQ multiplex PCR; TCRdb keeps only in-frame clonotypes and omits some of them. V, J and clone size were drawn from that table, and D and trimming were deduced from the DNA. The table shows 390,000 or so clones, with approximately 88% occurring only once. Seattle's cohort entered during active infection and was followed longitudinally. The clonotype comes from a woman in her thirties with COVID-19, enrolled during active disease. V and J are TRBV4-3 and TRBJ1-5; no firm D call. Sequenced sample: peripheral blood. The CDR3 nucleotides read TGCGCCAGCAGCCAAGACGAGAATCAGCCCCAGCATTTT. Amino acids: CASSQDENQPQHF.